The next 6 T cell receptor beta chains were all read from a single sample in a study of STAT5B mutations in CD4+ large granular lymphocyte leukemia. Libraries were prepared by immunoSEQ multiplex PCR; TCRdb keeps only in-frame clonotypes and omits some of them. The table includes tens of thousands of clones, 78% detected once. Sequences were obtained from CD4+ T cells from blood buffy coats. The receptors stem from a human donor in good health.

CDR3 loop: CASSIQGAGANVLTF. CDR3 nucleotide sequence: TGTGCCAGTAGTATACAGGGCGCTGGGGCCAACGTCCTGACTTTC. The chain recombines TRBV19 with TRBJ2-6; D is possibly TRBD1 (5 bases). CDR1 is LNHDA and CDR2 is SQIVND in the germline V gene (reference sequence). Between the trimmed V and J ends, which lost 2 bases and 2 bases, there was a span of 7 bases. This CDR3 is 15 amino acids long. The variable domain in full, completed from reference TRBV19 and TRBJ2-6, reads DGGITQSPKYLFRKEGQNVTLSCEQNLNHDAMYWYRQDPGQGLRLIYYSQIVNDFQKGDIAEGYSVSREKKESFPLTVTSAQKNPTAFYLCASSIQGAGANVLTFGAGSRLTVL.

The chain combines TRBV7-8 with TRBJ1-3, with 7 bases that match TRBD1. Germline V gene lookup returns CDR1 SGHVS and CDR2 FQNEAQ. This CDR3 is built from 14 residues. The V segment lost 5 bases and the J segment 8 bases; nucleotides outside the gene matches: 9. CDR3 sequence: CASSLGTESYTIYF. CDR3 sequence (DNA): TGTGCCAGCAGCCTCGGGACAGAGAGTTACACCATATATTTT.

In this sample, this clone turned up once. V gene TRBV13 combines with J gene TRBJ2-1, with 7 bases lining up with TRBD2. CDR1 and CDR2 from the germline V gene are PRHDT and FYEKMQ (reference sequence). This CDR3 is 22 amino acids long. V shed 1 base, J shed 7 bases, and the junction held 28 bases outside the gene matches. Written as DNA, the CDR3 is TGTGCCAGCAGCTTAGATACCCATACCGCCGTGGGGAGGGTGCTCGGGGGAAATGAGCAGTTCTTC. Translation gives CASSLDTHTAVGRVLGGNEQFF.

This chain connects TRBV2 to TRBJ1-6; D ambiguous. The CDR3 runs 12 residues. Germline values: CDR1 SNHLY, CDR2 FYNNEI. V was shortened by 6 bases and J by 7 bases, with 7 bases between the two germline ends. Here the CDR3 DNA reads TGTGCCAGCAGGCACACGAATTCACCCCTCCACTTT. This codes for CASRHTNSPLHF. The full variable domain, with the rest looked up from reference TRBV2 and TRBJ1-6, is EPEVTQTPSHQVTQMGQEVILRCVPISNHLYFYWYRQILGQKVEFLVSFYNNEISEKSEIFDDQFSVERPDGSNFTLKIRSTKLEDSAMYFCASRHTNSPLHFGNGTRLTVT.

This chain uses TRBV28 with TRBJ1-2; D unclear. CDR3 length: 17 residues. Trimming left V 5 bases short and J 4 bases short, with 23 bases between. Germline V gene data show CDR1 as MDHEN and CDR2 as SYDVKM. This chain's CDR3 is CASSPGGGVSNLYGYTF. DNA of the CDR3: TGTGCCAGCAGTCCAGGAGGTGGGGTCAGCAACCTCTATGGCTACACCTTC.

For this clone: Distinct nucleotide sequences in the sample also encode this CDR3. The V call is TRBV6-5, the J call TRBJ2-1, with 8 nucleotides matching TRBD2. This CDR3 is built from 14 residues. Germline V gene data show CDR1 as MNHEY and CDR2 as SVGAGI. V gave up 2 bases and J gave up 5 bases; unmatched junction bases: 2. In DNA form, the CDR3 reads TGTGCCAGCAGTTACGGGACTAGGAACAATGAGCAGTTCTTC. It translates to CASSYGTRNNEQFF.